A selection of T cell receptor beta chains follows, all from one sample in a study of blood T cell repertoires in COVID-19. Method: immunoSEQ multiplex PCR; TCRdb's copy keeps in-frame clones and lacks some. The sample carries about 120,000 clones, 86% recorded once. The specimen was peripheral blood. The receptor set was obtained from a man aged 35-49 years with acute or convalescent COVID-19. Each CDR3 is given with its conserved first and last residue. The D gene is left open where the match is weak. The size field is filled for only some rows; it gives once, few, many or a size class.

j_gene | d_gene | v_gene | abundance | CDR3nt | CDR3aa
TRBJ1-2 | TRBD1 | TRBV3-1/TRBV3-2 | - | TGTGCCACCCAGGGACAGGCTAACTATGGCTACACCTTC | CATQGQANYGYTF
TRBJ2-5 | - | TRBV27 | - | TGTGCCAGCAGCCCCCGGGGTCGGGCGGGAGAGACCCAGTACTTC | CASSPRGRAGETQYF
TRBJ1-5 | - | TRBV7-2 | - | TGTGCCAGCAGCTTAGTGGGCAACAATCAGCCCCAGCATTTT | CASSLVGNNQPQHF
TRBJ1-2 | - | TRBV19 | - | TGTGCCATCTCACGGGGAGGGGACTATGGCTACACCTTC | CAISRGGDYGYTF
TRBJ2-5 | TRBD1 | TRBV20-1 | - | TGCAGCACGGGACAGGAGGAGACCCAGTACTTC | CSTGQEETQYF
TRBJ1-2 | - | TRBV7-9 | - | TGTGCCAGCAGCTTCGTCACAGGGACCCAACCCAGATCTAACTATGGCTACACCTTC | CASSFVTGTQPRSNYGYTF
TRBJ1-2 | TRBD1 | TRBV5-5 | - | TGTGCCAGCAGCTTGGCTTTGCGGACAGGGGGCGCGGATGGCTACACCTTC | CASSLALRTGGADGYTF
TRBJ1-5 | - | TRBV19 | once | TGTGCCAGTAGTGGGTCCAGGGCAGTTCAGCCCCAGCATTTT | CASSGSRAVQPQHF
TRBJ2-1 | - | TRBV3-1/TRBV3-2 | - | TGTGCCAGCAGCCAGGGGGGGACAGGCTCATACAATGAGCAGTTCTTC | CASSQGGTGSYNEQFF
TRBJ2-3 | - | TRBV18 | - | TGTGCCAGCTCACCGCAACGGAGCACAGATACGCAGTATTTT | CASSPQRSTDTQYF
TRBJ1-1 | - | TRBV19 | once | TGTGCCAGTATGGTCTCTCAGGGGAACACTGAAGCTTTCTTT | CASMVSQGNTEAFF
TRBJ2-3 | - | TRBV6-6 | - | TGTGCCAGCAGTTTCTCCCGGGGTAGCACAGATACGCAGTATTTT | CASSFSRGSTDTQYF
TRBJ1-1 | - | TRBV9 | - | TGTGCCAGCAGCGCGGGACTCACGAACACTGAAGCTTTCTTT | CASSAGLTNTEAFF
TRBJ1-1 | TRBD1 | TRBV18 | - | TGTGCCAGCTCCCTAGAACAGGGGAGCACTGAAGCTTTCTTT | CASSLEQGSTEAFF
TRBJ2-5 | TRBD2 | TRBV2 | - | TGTGCCAGCAGTGAAGCCCCTAGCGGGAGCGGAGAGACCCAGTACTTC | CASSEAPSGSGETQYF
TRBJ1-2 | - | TRBV19 | - | TGTGCCAGTAGCACAGGGCCAAAGTATGGCTACACCTTC | CASSTGPKYGYTF
TRBJ2-1 | TRBD2 | TRBV4-1 | once | TGCGCCAGCAGCCAAGAGTTTAGACTAGCGGGGGAGTTCTTC | CASSQEFRLAGEFF